The rows below give T cell receptor beta chains drawn from one sample of a study of T-cell memory formation after mild COVID-19. MiXCR, applied by TCRdb to the 5' RACE reads, yields one record per CDR3 protein. Here the sample spans around 34,000 distinct CDR3 sequences, around 8% being singletons. Input material: PBMCs or a T cell subset sorted from them (not recorded which). Receptors were obtained from a man in his late teens or twenties who had mild COVID-19 (a few samples of this study predate the infection). Cell type and time point are not known. The CDR3 runs from the conserved cysteine through the conserved F or W. Each record gives: CDR3 protein, CDR3 DNA, clone size, V gene, J gene, D gene. A D gene is named only where the DNA matches it firmly. Rows may omit the clone size; those that give it use once, few, many or a size class.

CASSYLGREQFF	TGTGCCAGCAGCTATCTCGGGCGTGAGCAGTTCTTC	few	TRBV7-9	TRBJ2-1	-
CASSLDPGQGPTYGYTF	TGTGCCAGCAGCTTAGACCCGGGACAGGGGCCCACGTATGGCTACACCTTC	many	TRBV7-3	TRBJ1-2	TRBD1
CASSFGDRGLFGTQYF	TGTGCCAGCAGTTTCGGGGACAGGGGGCTTTTCGGTACGCAGTATTTT	many	TRBV28	TRBJ2-3	TRBD1
CSARAQLAGFYNEQFF	TGCAGTGCTAGAGCCCAACTAGCGGGGTTCTACAATGAGCAGTTCTTC	few	TRBV20-1	TRBJ2-1	TRBD2
CASSSVGFSEQYF	TGTGCCAGCAGTTCGGTCGGTTTCAGCGAGCAGTACTTC	many	TRBV6-6	TRBJ2-7	-
CSARVGGNYGYTF	TGCAGTGCTAGAGTAGGCGGGAACTATGGCTACACCTTC	many	TRBV20-1	TRBJ1-2	-
CASSPVVGAALSNYGYTF	TGTGCCAGCAGTCCGGTTGTTGGGGCGGCGCTAAGTAACTATGGCTACACCTTC	few	TRBV27	TRBJ1-2	-
CASSQSGGSGTQYF	TGTGCCAGCAGCCAATCAGGAGGGTCCGGGACCCAGTACTTC	many	TRBV16	TRBJ2-5	-
CASSLTGNGNTIYF	TGTGCCAGCAGCCTTACAGGGAACGGAAACACCATATATTTT	many	TRBV7-6	TRBJ1-3	-
CASSFADTQYF	TGTGCCAGCAGCTTCGCAGATACGCAGTATTTT	many	TRBV5-4	TRBJ2-3	-
CARNSQGLEKLFF	TGTGCCAGGAATTCCCAGGGGCTCGAAAAACTGTTTTTT	-	TRBV24-1	TRBJ1-4	-
CASSLAGQGAGEQFF	TGTGCCAGCAGCTTGGCGGGCCAGGGGGCGGGTGAGCAGTTCTTC	few	TRBV5-4	TRBJ2-1	TRBD1
CASSDGLENNEQFF	TGTGCCAGCAGTGACGGACTAGAAAACAATGAGCAGTTCTTC	many	TRBV6-4	TRBJ2-1	TRBD2
CSARVGGTDSSNQPQHF	TGCAGTGCTAGAGTAGGGGGGACCGACAGTAGCAATCAGCCCCAGCATTTT	-	TRBV20-1	TRBJ1-5	-
CASSLQGGYEQYF	TGTGCCAGCAGCTTACAGGGCGGCTACGAGCAGTACTTC	many	TRBV7-3	TRBJ2-7	-
CASKRAGSWGFLHTSTDTQYF	TGTGCCAGCAAACGAGCTGGCAGCTGGGGCTTTCTCCACACTAGCACAGATACGCAGTATTTT	many	TRBV27	TRBJ2-3	-
CSAREALLETQYF	TGCAGTGCTAGAGAGGCGCTACTGGAGACCCAGTACTTC	-	TRBV20-1	TRBJ2-5	-
CASSQMNYGYTF	TGTGCCAGCAGCCAGATGAACTATGGCTACACCTTC	few	TRBV14	TRBJ1-2	-
CASSFGSGGAETQYF	TGCGCCAGCAGCTTCGGTAGCGGGGGGGCCGAGACCCAGTACTTC	many	TRBV5-1	TRBJ2-5	TRBD2
CATTFATSTDTQYF	TGTGCCACCACGTTTGCCACTAGCACAGATACGCAGTATTTT	many	TRBV6-2/TRBV6-3	TRBJ2-3	-
CATSDSRTGGQETQYF	TGTGCCACCAGTGATTCGCGTACCGGCGGCCAAGAGACCCAGTACTTC	many	TRBV24-1	TRBJ2-5	-
CASSQEGRGAENTIYF	TGTGCCAGCAGCCAAGAGGGTAGGGGCGCCGAAAACACCATATATTTT	many	TRBV3-2	TRBJ1-3	-
CASSVEGEPDEQYF	TGTGCCAGCAGCGTAGAGGGGGAACCGGACGAGCAGTACTTC	many	TRBV9	TRBJ2-7	-
CSARDLTHEQYF	TGCAGTGCTAGAGATCTGACCCACGAGCAGTACTTC	many	TRBV20-1	TRBJ2-7	-
CASSRDEGTDTQYF	TGTGCCAGCAGCCGGGACGAAGGGACAGATACGCAGTATTTT	many	TRBV4-2	TRBJ2-3	-
CASSWTVHNSPLHF	TGTGCCAGCAGTTGGACAGTTCATAATTCACCCCTCCACTTT	-	TRBV25-1	TRBJ1-6	-
CASSPQGPISGNTIYF	TGCGCCAGCAGCCCGCAGGGACCGATCTCTGGAAACACCATATATTTT	few	TRBV5-1	TRBJ1-3	-
CATSPGGGALSSYNEQFF	TGCGCCACTTCCCCGGGGGGGGGGGCCCTTAGCTCCTACAATGAGCAGTTCTTC	few	TRBV5-1	TRBJ2-1	TRBD2
CASSRGLAGGPLSPETQYF	TGCGCCAGCAGCCGGGGCCTGGCGGGGGGGCCACTATCTCCAGAGACCCAGTACTTC	-	TRBV5-1	TRBJ2-5	TRBD2
CASSIQGTYNSPLHF	TGTGCCAGCAGTATCCAGGGGACGTATAATTCACCCCTCCACTTT	-	TRBV6-2/TRBV6-3	TRBJ1-6	-
CASSYSLAGGPDEQFF	TGTGCCAGCAGTTACTCGTTAGCGGGGGGGCCGGATGAGCAGTTCTTC	many	TRBV6-2/TRBV6-3	TRBJ2-1	TRBD2
CASSWTGTGTGELFF	TGTGCCAGCAGCTGGACAGGGACTGGGACCGGGGAGCTGTTTTTT	many	TRBV28	TRBJ2-2	TRBD1
CASSQESASGANVLTF	TGCGCCAGCAGCCAAGAGTCCGCCTCTGGGGCCAACGTCCTGACTTTC	medium-sized	TRBV4-3	TRBJ2-6	-
CASLTGLLSYNEQFF	TGTGCCAGCCTAACGGGGCTCCTTTCCTACAATGAGCAGTTCTTC	-	TRBV18	TRBJ2-1	-
CASSQEGGILGGQETQYF	TGCGCCAGCAGCCAAGAGGGGGGAATATTGGGTGGGCAAGAGACCCAGTACTTC	-	TRBV4-1	TRBJ2-5	-
CASSDGTDPYNEQFF	TGTGCCAGCAGTGACGGCACGGACCCCTACAATGAGCAGTTCTTC	medium-sized	TRBV6-4	TRBJ2-1	-
CASSFGQGNQPQHF	TGTGCCAGCAGTTTTGGACAGGGCAATCAGCCCCAGCATTTT	many	TRBV27	TRBJ1-5	TRBD1
CASSPRRQEAFF	TGTGCCAGCTCACCACGTAGGCAGGAAGCTTTCTTT	many	TRBV18	TRBJ1-1	-
CASRGLTVNTEAFF	TGCGCCAGTCGGGGCCTAACAGTGAACACTGAAGCTTTCTTT	many	TRBV4-1	TRBJ1-1	-
CSARQGWGMNTEAFF	TGCAGCGCGAGACAGGGTTGGGGCATGAACACTGAAGCTTTCTTT	-	TRBV29-1	TRBJ1-1	TRBD1
CASSLGASLQETQYF	TGTGCCAGCAGCTTAGGGGCTAGCCTCCAAGAGACCCAGTACTTC	-	TRBV7-2	TRBJ2-5	-
CASSLQTATNEKLFF	TGTGCCAGCAGCTTACAGACTGCAACTAATGAAAAACTGTTTTTT	many	TRBV7-8	TRBJ1-4	-
CASSRDRGQYNEQFF	TGTGCCAGCAGCAGGGACAGGGGGCAGTACAATGAGCAGTTCTTC	many	TRBV7-8	TRBJ2-1	TRBD1
CASSHQGGQTGNTIYF	TGTGCCAGCAGTCACCAAGGAGGGCAAACTGGAAACACCATATATTTT	many	TRBV27	TRBJ1-3	-
CASSRRDRASTDTQYF	TGTGCCAGCAGCCGTCGGGACAGGGCCAGCACAGATACGCAGTATTTT	many	TRBV12-3/TRBV12-4	TRBJ2-3	TRBD1
CASSQRTSWGGETQYF	TGTGCCAGCAGCCAGAGGACTAGCTGGGGCGGGGAGACCCAGTACTTC	few	TRBV3-1	TRBJ2-5	TRBD2